Listed below are T cell receptor beta chains from one sample, sequenced in a study of Graves' ophthalmopathy and Graves' hyperthyroidism. MiXCR was run by TCRdb on the multiplex PCR reads, yielding one entry per CDR3 protein. Of about 640,000 distinct CDR3 sequences in the sample, about 41% were seen once. Sequenced material: peripheral blood. Source of these receptors: an adult man with Graves' ophthalmopathy. The CDR3 runs from the conserved cysteine through the conserved F or W. Fields, in order: D gene, clone size, J gene, V gene, CDR3 DNA, CDR3 protein. D genes are given only for firm matches. Expanded clones are given a class, and other clones once, few, many or no size at all.

-,-,TRBJ2-5,TRBV20-1,TGCAGTGGCAGGGACTCCATAGAGACCCAGTACTTC,CSGRDSIETQYF
-,-,TRBJ1-3,TRBV19,TGTGCCAGTAGTATAAGAGGGGCCTCTGGAAACACCATATATTTT,CASSIRGASGNTIYF
-,many,TRBJ1-1,TRBV4-1,TGCGCCAGCAGCCAAGGGGTCTACTCAGAGAACACTGAAGCTTTCTTT,CASSQGVYSENTEAFF
-,few,TRBJ1-1,TRBV28,TGTGCCAGCAGTATAACAGGGATTGGAGCTTTCTTT,CASSITGIGAFF
-,-,TRBJ1-6,TRBV25-1,TGTGCCAGCAGTGCTAGTGACAGGTTTAATTCACCCCTCCACTTT,CASSASDRFNSPLHF
TRBD1,-,TRBJ2-2,TRBV11-2,TGTGCCAGCAGCTTAGGGACAGGGAAGACCGGGGAGCTGTTTTTT,CASSLGTGKTGELFF
-,-,TRBJ2-1,TRBV4-2,TGTGCCAGCAGCCCGGGGAGGAGCTCCTACAATGAGCAGTTCTTC,CASSPGRSSYNEQFF
-,-,TRBJ1-1,TRBV20-1,TGCAGTGGTTCCCGGAGACAGGTGAACACTGAAGCTTTCTTT,CSGSRRQVNTEAFF
-,many,TRBJ2-2,TRBV7-8,TGTGCCAGCAGCTTAGGTTTGAGGGGAACCGGGGAGCTGTTTTTT,CASSLGLRGTGELFF
-,few,TRBJ2-2,TRBV20-1,TGCAGTGCTAGAGACAATCTAAACACCGGGGAGCTGTTTTTT,CSARDNLNTGELFF